This record concerns one TCR beta chain sequence. Its antigen is currently not known. Base qualities were left out, and no much larger clone turns up one base away. The data were taken from a study of blood T cell repertoires in COVID-19 (dated by TCRdb to the early 2020s). Context from the whole study: Samples covering the acute and convalescent phases of COVID-19 were provided by collaborators in the United States, Italy and Spain. The material from the prospective study consisted of cDNA or gDNA derived from T cells, B-cell-depleted T cells, or PBMCs. The dataset comprised deeply sampled blood TCRbeta repertoires from subjects exposed to, actively infected with, or recovered from COVID-19. A freely available public database, intended as a resource for researchers studying the immune response to SARS-CoV-2, is where the repertoires were released. The samples were drawn from the first 160 participants of the ongoing ImmuneRACE study and from 1,200 or so subjects provided by 6 global collaborators. Nearly every sample came with metadata listing a de-identified subject ID, COVID-19 status, age in years and sex. HLA class I and class II types, where available, came from metadata supplied by the sample provider rather than from assay-based typing.

TCRbeta CDR3 regions were amplified from genomic DNA using the immunoSEQ Assay, a bias-controlled multiplex PCR. From the authors' description of their analysis: The number of nucleated cells in each sample was estimated from the amplification of reference gene primers within the assay. To quantify the absolute abundance of each unique TCRbeta CDR3 rearrangement, sequence reads were collapsed and filtered. For each sample, productive Simpson clonality was calculated as the square root of Simpson's diversity index over productive rearrangements. Not all clones reach the TCRdb copy of this immuneACCESS table, which keeps in-frame sequences only. Checked studies attribute under half of the gap to unresolved V genes and leave the rest unexplained. That table gives V, J and clone size, and the DNA gave D and trimming. This sample has 210,000 or so clones in its table, and around four fifths of those were observed once. About a fifth of the sample is held by the ten biggest clonotypes.

Collaborating institutions collected whole blood in K2EDTA tubes following their own protocols. For TCRbeta analysis, collaborator samples were shipped as frozen whole blood, as isolated PBMCs, or as DNA extracted from either sample type. What the authors observed across the whole study: How much clinical and demographic metadata was included differed by source and by participant, and the metadata was provided uncurated.

The sequence derives from a human donor in a cohort sampled during active COVID-19. What was sequenced was peripheral blood.

The CDR3 loop reads CASSLGQGAYNEQFF. DNA sequence: TGTGCCAGCAGCTTGGGACAGGGGGCTTACAATGAGCAGTTCTTC. The sequence is built from TRBV5-6 and TRBJ2-1, and TRBD1 matches 10 of the central bases. The CDR3 spans 15 residues, from the cysteine through the phenylalanine. Only the CDR3 DNA is retained, 45 bases long and in frame from the first base. Clipping removes 0 bases from V and 4 bases from J, with 1 as the unmatched junction base count. CDR1 and CDR2 are read off the germline V gene as SGHDT and YYEEEE.